This TCR beta chain was captured in a study of metastatic and nonmetastatic thyroid tumors. This clone was observed many times. TCRdb reprocessed the PCR reads using MiXCR. The repertoire holds 30,000 to 35,000 clones, with 25% to 30% as singletons. The ends were cut back, 1 base at V and 6 bases at J, with 6 bases in the middle. Germline V gene data show CDR1 as SGHNT and CDR2 as YENEEA. This CDR3 is 12 amino acids long. Each patient went into thyroid surgery without having received any treatment. This chain connects TRBV11-3 to TRBJ1-1, with TRBD1 as a possible D gene (5 bases). The sequencing input was blood. The receptor was isolated from a female donor with papillary thyroid cancer or a benign thyroid nodule (not recorded which). Some clones in this sample may be carry-over from other donors' samples. CDR3: CASSLGGPEAFF. Here the CDR3 DNA reads TGTGCCAGCAGCTTAGGGGGCCCTGAAGCTTTCTTT. Full variable domain (rest looked up from reference TRBV11-3 and TRBJ1-1): EAGVVQSPRYKIIEKKQPVAFWCNPISGHNTLYWYLQNLGQGPELLIRYENEEAVDDSQLPKDRFSAERLKGVDSTLKIQPAELGDSAVYLCASSLGGPEAFFGQGTRLTVV.